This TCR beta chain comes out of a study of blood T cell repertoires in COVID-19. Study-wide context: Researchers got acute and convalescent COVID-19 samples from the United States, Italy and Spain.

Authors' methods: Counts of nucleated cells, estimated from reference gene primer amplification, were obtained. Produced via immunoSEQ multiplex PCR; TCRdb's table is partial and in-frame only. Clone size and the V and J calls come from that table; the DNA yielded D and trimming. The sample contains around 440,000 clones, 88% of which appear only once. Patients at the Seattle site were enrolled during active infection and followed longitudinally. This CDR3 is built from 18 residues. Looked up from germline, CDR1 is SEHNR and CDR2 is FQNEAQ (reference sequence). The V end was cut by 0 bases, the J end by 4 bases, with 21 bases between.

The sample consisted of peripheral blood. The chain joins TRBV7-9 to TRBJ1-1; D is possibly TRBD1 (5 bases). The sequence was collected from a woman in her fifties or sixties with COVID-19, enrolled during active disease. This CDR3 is CASSLAGGPRSGGTEAFF. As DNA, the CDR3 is TGTGCCAGCAGCTTAGCGGGGGGTCCTAGATCAGGCGGCACTGAAGCTTTCTTT.